Listed below are T cell receptor beta chains from one sample, sequenced in a study of blood T cell repertoires in COVID-19. TCRdb's table, derived via immunoSEQ multiplex PCR, lists solely in-frame clones and lacks some. The table includes 270,000 or so clones, 81% detected once. Input material: peripheral blood. These receptors were taken from a woman aged 55-70 years with active or convalescent COVID-19. The CDR3 runs from the conserved cysteine through the conserved F or W. Each record gives: V gene, clone size, J gene, D gene, CDR3 DNA, CDR3 protein. A D gene is named only where the DNA matches it firmly. The listing skips clone size in some rows; elsewhere it reads once, few, many or a size class.

TRBV3-1/TRBV3-2,-,TRBJ2-7,-,TGTGCCAGCAGCCAAGGTTTCACTACGGAATACGAGCAGTATTTC,CASSQGFTTEYEQYF
TRBV18,-,TRBJ2-1,TRBD2,TGTGCCAGCTCACCCCAGCGGGGGGACAATGAGCAGTTCTTC,CASSPQRGDNEQFF
TRBV30,once,TRBJ2-7,TRBD1,TGTGCCTGGAGTGCCTGGGACAGGGGGTACGAGCAGTACTTC,CAWSAWDRGYEQYF
TRBV14,-,TRBJ2-1,TRBD2,TGTGCCAGCAGCTGGACTAGCGGGGGGGTCTCCTACAATGAGCAGTTCTTC,CASSWTSGGVSYNEQFF
TRBV5-4,once,TRBJ2-7,TRBD1,TGTGCCAGCAGCTTGGCCGACAGGGCAGCCTACGAGCAGTACTTC,CASSLADRAAYEQYF
TRBV19,-,TRBJ2-5,TRBD2,TGTGCCATCTCTAGCGGGGGGAACCAAGAGACCCAGTACTTC,CAISSGGNQETQYF
TRBV30,-,TRBJ1-2,-,TGTGCCTGGAGCCCGCTCCCGGGACTCTTC,CAWSPLPGLF
TRBV18,-,TRBJ2-1,-,TGTGCCAGCTCACCATCTTATTCACACGGACTAGAGCAGTTCTTC,CASSPSYSHGLEQFF
TRBV29-1,-,TRBJ1-2,-,TGCAGCGTTGTACCAGATAACTATGGCTACACCTTC,CSVVPDNYGYTF
TRBV18,-,TRBJ1-6,TRBD1,TGTGCCAGCTCACGACAGGGGGACGATGCTTCACCCCTCCACTTT,CASSRQGDDASPLHF
TRBV5-1,many,TRBJ1-1,-,TGCGCCAGCAGCCTGAGGATAAAGAACACTGAAGCTTTCTTT,CASSLRIKNTEAFF
TRBV14,-,TRBJ2-2,-,TGTGCCAGCAGCCAAGGTCGGACAGTTAACACCGGGGAGCTGTTTTTT,CASSQGRTVNTGELFF
TRBV23-1,-,TRBJ2-7,-,TGCGCCAGCAGTCATGGGGCCCCTCCGGGCTACGAGCAGTACTTC,CASSHGAPPGYEQYF
TRBV5-4,-,TRBJ2-3,-,TGTGCCAGCAGCTACGGACCCGGAGGAGATACGCAGTATTTT,CASSYGPGGDTQYF
TRBV2,-,TRBJ2-5,-,TGTGCCAGCAGTGAGTCCGGGGAGACCCAGTACTTC,CASSESGETQYF
TRBV29-1,few,TRBJ1-2,-,TGCAGCGTTGATTCTCAGGGCTACACCTTC,CSVDSQGYTF
TRBV5-1,-,TRBJ1-1,TRBD1,TGCGCCAGCAGCTTGGGGACAGGGGCCCAGAACACTGAAGCTTTCTTT,CASSLGTGAQNTEAFF
TRBV9,once,TRBJ1-1,TRBD1,TGTGCCAGCAGCGCGAGCAGGGGGCGAACTGAAGCTTTCTTT,CASSASRGRTEAFF
TRBV19,-,TRBJ1-4,TRBD1,TGTGCCAGTACGGACAGGGCTGCAACTAATGAAAAACTGTTTTTT,CASTDRAATNEKLFF
TRBV29-1,-,TRBJ1-1,TRBD1,TGCAGCGCCAGGACAGGGGCCACTGAAGCTTTCTTT,CSARTGATEAFF
TRBV7-9,-,TRBJ1-6,-,TGTGCCAGCAGCTCATACAGGGTGAATAATTCACCCCTCCACTTT,CASSSYRVNNSPLHF